This T cell receptor beta chain was identified during a study of cytomegalovirus exposure and HLA in healthy donors. The CDR3 has 12 amino acids. Germline V gene data show CDR1 as SNHLY and CDR2 as FYNNEI. The germline V and J ends were trimmed by 1 base and 6 bases, with 4 bases remaining between them. Researchers ran the PCR with 60 Vbeta and 13 Jbeta primers. Data came from immunoSEQ multiplex PCR; TCRdb stores just in-frame clones and leaves some out. The repertoire holds 200,000 or so clones, about four fifths seen once, with roughly 0.1% in the top ten. All donors participated as healthy donors of bone marrow.

Sample: PBMCs. The sequence was obtained from a boy younger than 10 in good health and CMV-seronegative. The chain couples TRBV2 to TRBJ1-5, with no clear D. The CDR3: CASSEEPQPQHF. CDR3 coding DNA: TGTGCCAGCAGTGAAGAGCCTCAGCCCCAGCATTTT.